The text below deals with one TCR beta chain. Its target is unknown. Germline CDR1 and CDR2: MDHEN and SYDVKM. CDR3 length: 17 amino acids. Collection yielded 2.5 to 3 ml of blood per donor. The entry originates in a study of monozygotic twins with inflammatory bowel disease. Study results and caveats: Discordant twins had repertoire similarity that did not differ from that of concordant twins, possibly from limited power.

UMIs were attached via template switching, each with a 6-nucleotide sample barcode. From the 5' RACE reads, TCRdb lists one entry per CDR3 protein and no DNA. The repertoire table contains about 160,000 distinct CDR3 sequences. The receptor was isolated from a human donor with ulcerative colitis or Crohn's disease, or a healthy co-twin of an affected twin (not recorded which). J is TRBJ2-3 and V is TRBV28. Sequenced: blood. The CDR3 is CASSSNFGSSSTDTQYF.